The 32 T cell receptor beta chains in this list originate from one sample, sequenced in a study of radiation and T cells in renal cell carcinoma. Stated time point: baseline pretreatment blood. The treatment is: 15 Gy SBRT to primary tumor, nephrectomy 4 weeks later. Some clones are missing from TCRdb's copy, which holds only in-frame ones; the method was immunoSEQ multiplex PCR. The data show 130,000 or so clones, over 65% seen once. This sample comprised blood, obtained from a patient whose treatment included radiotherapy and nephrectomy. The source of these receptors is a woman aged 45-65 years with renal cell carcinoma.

The CDR3 here is CAISEGGRQPQHF. The DNA for the CDR3 is TGTGCCATCAGTGAAGGGGGTAGGCAGCCCCAGCATTTT. The gene calls are TRBV10-3 and TRBJ1-5, with D possibly being TRBD1 (6 bases). Germline V CDR1 and CDR2: ENHRY, SYGVKD. The CDR3 contains 13 residues. The V end lost 3 bases, the J end lost 7 bases, and 10 bases lay between the germline ends.

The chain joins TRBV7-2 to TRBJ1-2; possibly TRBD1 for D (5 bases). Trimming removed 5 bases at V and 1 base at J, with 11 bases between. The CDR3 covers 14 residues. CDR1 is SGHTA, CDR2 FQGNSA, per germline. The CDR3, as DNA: TGTGCCAGCAGCGCCGATCAGGGTAACTATGGCTACACCTTC. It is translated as CASSADQGNYGYTF.

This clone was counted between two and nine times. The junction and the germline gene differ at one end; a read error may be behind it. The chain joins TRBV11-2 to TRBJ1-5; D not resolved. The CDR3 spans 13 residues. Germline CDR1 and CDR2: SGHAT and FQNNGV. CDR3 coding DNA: TGTGCCAGCAGCTTAGCTCCTGATCAGCCCCAGCGTTTT. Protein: CASSLAPDQPQRF.

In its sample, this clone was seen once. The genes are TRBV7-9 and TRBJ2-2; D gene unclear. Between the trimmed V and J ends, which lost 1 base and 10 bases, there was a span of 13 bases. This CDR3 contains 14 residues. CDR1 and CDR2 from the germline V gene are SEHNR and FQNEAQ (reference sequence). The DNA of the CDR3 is TGTGCCAGCAGCTTAGACTACCCCAAGGCGGAGCTGTTTTTT. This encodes CASSLDYPKAELFF. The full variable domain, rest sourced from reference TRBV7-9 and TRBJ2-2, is DTGVSQNPRHKITKRGQNVTFRCDPISEHNRLYWYRQTLGQGPEFLTYFQNEAQLEKSRLLSDRFSAERPKGSFSTLEIQRTEQGDSAMYLCASSLDYPKAELFFGEGSRLTVL.

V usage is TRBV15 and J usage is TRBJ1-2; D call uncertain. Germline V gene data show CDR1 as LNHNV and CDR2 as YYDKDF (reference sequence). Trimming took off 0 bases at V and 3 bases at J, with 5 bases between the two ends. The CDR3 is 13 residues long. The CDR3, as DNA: TGTGCCACCAGCAGAGAGAGGGACTATGGCTACACCTTC. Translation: CATSRERDYGYTF.

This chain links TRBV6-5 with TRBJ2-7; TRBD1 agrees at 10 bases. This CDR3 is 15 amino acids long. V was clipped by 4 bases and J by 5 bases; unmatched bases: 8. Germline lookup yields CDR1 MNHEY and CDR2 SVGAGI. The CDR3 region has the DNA TGTGCCAGCAGTTGGAAGGACAGGGGGGCGGACGAGCAGTACTTC. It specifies CASSWKDRGADEQYF.

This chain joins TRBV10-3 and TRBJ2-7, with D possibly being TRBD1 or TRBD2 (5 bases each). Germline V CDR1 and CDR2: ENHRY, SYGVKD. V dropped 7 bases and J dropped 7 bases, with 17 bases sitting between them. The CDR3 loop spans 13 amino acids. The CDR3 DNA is TGTGCCATCAAAGGGGACCCAATGGGTGAGCAGTACTTC. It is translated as CAIKGDPMGEQYF.

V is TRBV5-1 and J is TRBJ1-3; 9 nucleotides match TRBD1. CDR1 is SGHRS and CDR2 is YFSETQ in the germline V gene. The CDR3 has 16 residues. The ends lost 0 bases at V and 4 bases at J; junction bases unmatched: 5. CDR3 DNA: TGCGCCAGCAGCTTGGCTGGGACAGGGCGAGGAAACACCATATATTTT. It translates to CASSLAGTGRGNTIYF.

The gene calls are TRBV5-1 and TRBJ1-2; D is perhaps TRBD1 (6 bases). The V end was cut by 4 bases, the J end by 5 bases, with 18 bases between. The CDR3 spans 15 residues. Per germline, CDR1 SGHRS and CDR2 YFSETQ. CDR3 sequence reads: CASSPGEGSSYGYTF. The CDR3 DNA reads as TGCGCCAGCAGCCCAGGGGAGGGGTCGTCGTATGGCTACACCTTC.

CDR3 region: CASRGDTQQFF. The CDR3 coding sequence is TGTGCCAGCAGGGGGGACACCCAGCAGTTCTTC. The rearrangement joins TRBV7-2 to TRBJ2-1, with TRBD1 as a possible D gene (6 bases). The CDR3 length is 11 residues. The germline V and J ends were trimmed by 6 bases and 11 bases, with 11 bases remaining between them. Per germline, CDR1 SGHTA and CDR2 FQGNSA. Using reference TRBV7-2 and TRBJ2-1 for the parts outside the CDR3, the full variable domain is GAGVSQSPSNKVTEKGKDVELRCDPISGHTALYWYRQSLGQGLEFLIYFQGNSAPDKSGLPSDRFSAERTGGSVSTLTIQRTQQEDSAVYLCASRGDTQQFFGPGTRLTVL.

In DNA form, the CDR3 reads TGTGCCAGCAGCGCACTAGCGGGGGGCGGTGAGCAGTTCTTC. Its translation: CASSALAGGGEQFF. This chain joins TRBV7-3 and TRBJ2-1; TRBD2 matches at 12 bases. CDR1 and CDR2 (germline): SGHTA, FQGTGA. Trimming at V came to 5 bases and at J to 9 bases, leaving 5 bases not matched to a gene. This CDR3 is built from 14 residues.

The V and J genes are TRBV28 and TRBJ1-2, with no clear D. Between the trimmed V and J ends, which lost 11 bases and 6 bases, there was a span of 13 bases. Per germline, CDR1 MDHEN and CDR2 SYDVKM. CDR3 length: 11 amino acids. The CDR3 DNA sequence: TGTGCCTTCGGGCGGAGTAATGGCTACACCTTC. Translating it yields CAFGRSNGYTF.

CDR3 loop: CASSYQRLTGELFF. The CDR3, as DNA: TGTGCCAGCAGTTATCAAAGACTAACCGGGGAGCTGTTTTTT. The chain is built from TRBV6-5 and TRBJ2-2, with a possible D match to TRBD2 (5 bases). The CDR3 has 14 amino acids. Between the trimmed V and J ends, which lost 3 bases and 5 bases, there was a span of 10 bases. Germline V lookup: CDR1 MNHEY, CDR2 SVGAGI.

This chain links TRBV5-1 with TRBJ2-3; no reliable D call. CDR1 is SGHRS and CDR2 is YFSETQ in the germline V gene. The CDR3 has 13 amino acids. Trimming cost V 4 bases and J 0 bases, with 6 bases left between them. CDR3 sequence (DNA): TGCGCCAGCAGCCCTGGAAGCACAGATACGCAGTATTTT. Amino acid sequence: CASSPGSTDTQYF.

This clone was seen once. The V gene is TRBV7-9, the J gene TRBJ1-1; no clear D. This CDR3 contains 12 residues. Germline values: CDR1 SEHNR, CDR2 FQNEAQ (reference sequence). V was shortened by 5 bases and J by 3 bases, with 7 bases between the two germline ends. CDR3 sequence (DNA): TGTGCCAGCAGCCCTACCTACACTGAAGCTTTCTTT. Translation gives CASSPTYTEAFF.

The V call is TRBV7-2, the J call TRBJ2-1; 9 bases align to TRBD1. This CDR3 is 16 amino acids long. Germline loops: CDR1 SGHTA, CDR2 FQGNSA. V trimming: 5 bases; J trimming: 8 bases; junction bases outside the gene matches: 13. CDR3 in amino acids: CASSPGGQGRVDEQFF. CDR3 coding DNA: TGTGCCAGCAGCCCGGGCGGACAGGGGAGGGTCGATGAGCAGTTCTTC.

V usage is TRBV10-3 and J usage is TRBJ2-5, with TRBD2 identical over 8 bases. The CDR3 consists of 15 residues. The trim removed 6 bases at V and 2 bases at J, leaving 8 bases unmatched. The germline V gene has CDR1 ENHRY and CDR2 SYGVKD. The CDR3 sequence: CAISYTSGDQETQYF. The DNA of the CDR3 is TGTGCCATCAGCTATACTAGCGGCGATCAAGAGACCCAGTACTTC.

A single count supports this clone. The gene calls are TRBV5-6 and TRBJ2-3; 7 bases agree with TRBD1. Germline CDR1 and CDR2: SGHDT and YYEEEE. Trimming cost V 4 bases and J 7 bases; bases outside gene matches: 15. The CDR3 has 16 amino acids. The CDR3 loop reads CASSMGQNLYMNTQYF. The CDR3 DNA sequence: TGTGCCAGCAGCATGGGACAGAACCTTTACATGAATACGCAGTATTTT.

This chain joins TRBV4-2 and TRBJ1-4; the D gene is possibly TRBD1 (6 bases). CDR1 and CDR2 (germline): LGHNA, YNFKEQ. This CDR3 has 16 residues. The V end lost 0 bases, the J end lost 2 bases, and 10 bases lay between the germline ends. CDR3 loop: CASSQEGRGTNEKLFF. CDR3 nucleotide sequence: TGTGCCAGCAGCCAAGAGGGGAGGGGGACTAATGAAAAACTGTTTTTT.

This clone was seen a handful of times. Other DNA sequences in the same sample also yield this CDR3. DNA of the CDR3: TGTGCCAGCAGCTTACTGAACACTGAAGCTTTCTTT. Amino acids: CASSLLNTEAFF. The chain recombines TRBV7-2 with TRBJ1-1; D is uncertain. The CDR3 is 12 residues long. Trimming took off 2 bases at V and 0 bases at J, with 1 base between the two ends. The V gene's germline CDR1 is SGHTA and CDR2 FQGNSA.

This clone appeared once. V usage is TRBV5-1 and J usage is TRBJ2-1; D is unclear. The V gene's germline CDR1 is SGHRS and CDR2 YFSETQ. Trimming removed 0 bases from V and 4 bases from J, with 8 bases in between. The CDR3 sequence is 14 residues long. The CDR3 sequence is CASSLEVGYNEQFF. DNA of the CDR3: TGCGCCAGCAGCTTGGAGGTCGGGTACAATGAGCAGTTCTTC.

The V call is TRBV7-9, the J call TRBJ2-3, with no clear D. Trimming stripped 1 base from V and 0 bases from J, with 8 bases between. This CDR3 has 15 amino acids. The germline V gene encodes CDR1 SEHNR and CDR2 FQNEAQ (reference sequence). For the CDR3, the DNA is TGTGCCAGCAGCTTAGGTCTTCCTAGCACAGATACGCAGTATTTT. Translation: CASSLGLPSTDTQYF.

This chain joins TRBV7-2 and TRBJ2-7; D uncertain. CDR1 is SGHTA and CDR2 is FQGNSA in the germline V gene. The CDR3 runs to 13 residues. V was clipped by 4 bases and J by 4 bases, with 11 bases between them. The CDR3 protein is CASSSPGSYEQYF. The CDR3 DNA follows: TGTGCCAGCAGCTCCCCCGGGTCGTACGAGCAGTACTTC.

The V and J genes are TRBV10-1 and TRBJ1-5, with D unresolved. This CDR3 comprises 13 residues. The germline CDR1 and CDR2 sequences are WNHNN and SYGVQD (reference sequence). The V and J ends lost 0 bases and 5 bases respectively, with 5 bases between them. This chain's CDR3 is CASSESIYQPQHF. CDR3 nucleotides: TGCGCCAGCAGTGAGTCGATATATCAGCCCCAGCATTTT.

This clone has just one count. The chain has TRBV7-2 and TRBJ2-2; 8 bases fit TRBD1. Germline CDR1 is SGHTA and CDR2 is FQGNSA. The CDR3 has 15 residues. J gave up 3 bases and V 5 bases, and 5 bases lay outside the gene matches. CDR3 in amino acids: CASSPDRADTGELFF. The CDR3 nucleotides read TGTGCCAGCAGCCCGGACAGGGCAGACACCGGGGAGCTGTTTTTT.

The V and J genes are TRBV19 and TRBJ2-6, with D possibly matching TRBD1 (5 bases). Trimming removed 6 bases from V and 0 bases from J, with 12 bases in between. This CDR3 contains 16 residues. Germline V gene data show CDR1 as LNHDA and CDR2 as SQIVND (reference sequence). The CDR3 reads CASSRQSDSGANVLTF. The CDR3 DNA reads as TGTGCCAGTAGCAGACAGTCAGACTCTGGGGCCAACGTCCTGACTTTC.

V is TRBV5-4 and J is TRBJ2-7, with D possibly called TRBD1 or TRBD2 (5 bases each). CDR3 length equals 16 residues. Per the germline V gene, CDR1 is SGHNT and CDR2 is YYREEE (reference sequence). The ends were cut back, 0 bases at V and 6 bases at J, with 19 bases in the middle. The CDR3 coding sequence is TGTGCCAGCAGCTTGGGGCTAGAGGCAGCAGGGAGCGAGCAGTACTTC. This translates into CASSLGLEAAGSEQYF.

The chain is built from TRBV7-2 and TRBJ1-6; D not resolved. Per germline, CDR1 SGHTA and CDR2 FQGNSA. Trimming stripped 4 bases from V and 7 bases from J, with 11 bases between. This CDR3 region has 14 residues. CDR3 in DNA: TGTGCCAGCAGCTCGCCGGGCTCGAATTCACCCCTCCACTTT. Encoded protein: CASSSPGSNSPLHF.

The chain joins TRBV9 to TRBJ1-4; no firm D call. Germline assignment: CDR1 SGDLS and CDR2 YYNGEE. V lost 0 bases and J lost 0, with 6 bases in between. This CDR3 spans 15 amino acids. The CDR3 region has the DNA TGTGCCAGCAGCGTAGGGGTAACAACTAATGAAAAACTGTTTTTT. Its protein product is CASSVGVTTNEKLFF.

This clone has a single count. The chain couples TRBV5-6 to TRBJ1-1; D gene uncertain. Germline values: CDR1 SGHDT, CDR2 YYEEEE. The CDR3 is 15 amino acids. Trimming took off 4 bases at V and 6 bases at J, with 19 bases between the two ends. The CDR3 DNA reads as TGTGCCAGCAGCCTGGGAAATGAGGGTAAGGCTGAAGCTTTCTTT. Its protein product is CASSLGNEGKAEAFF.

The CDR3 protein is CASSDTRGLNEQFF. The DNA of the CDR3 is TGTGCCAGCAGCGACACACGGGGTCTCAATGAGCAGTTCTTC. The chain links TRBV7-2 to TRBJ2-1, with D possibly matching TRBD2 (5 bases). V was clipped by 5 bases and J by 6 bases, with 14 bases between them. In germline, CDR1 is SGHTA, CDR2 FQGNSA. CDR3 length: 14 amino acids.

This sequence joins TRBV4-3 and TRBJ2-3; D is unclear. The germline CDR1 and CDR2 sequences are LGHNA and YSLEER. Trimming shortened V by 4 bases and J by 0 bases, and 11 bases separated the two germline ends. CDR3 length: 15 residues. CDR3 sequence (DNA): TGCGCCAGCAGCCCGATCGGAACTAGCACAGATACGCAGTATTTT. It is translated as CASSPIGTSTDTQYF.